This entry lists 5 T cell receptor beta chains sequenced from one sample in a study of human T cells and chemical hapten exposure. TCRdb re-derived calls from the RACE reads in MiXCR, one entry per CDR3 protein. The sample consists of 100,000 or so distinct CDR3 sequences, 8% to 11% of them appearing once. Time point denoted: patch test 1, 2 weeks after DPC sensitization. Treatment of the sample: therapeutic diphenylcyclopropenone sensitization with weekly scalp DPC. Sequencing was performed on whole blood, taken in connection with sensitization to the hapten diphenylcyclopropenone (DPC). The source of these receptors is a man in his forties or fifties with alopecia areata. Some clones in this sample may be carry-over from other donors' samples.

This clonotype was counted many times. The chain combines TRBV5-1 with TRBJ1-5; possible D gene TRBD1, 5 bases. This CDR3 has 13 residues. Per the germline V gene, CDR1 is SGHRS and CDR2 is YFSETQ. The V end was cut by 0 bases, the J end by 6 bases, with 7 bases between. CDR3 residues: CASSLGGGQPQHF. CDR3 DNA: TGCGCCAGCAGCTTGGGTGGGGGTCAGCCCCAGCATTTT.

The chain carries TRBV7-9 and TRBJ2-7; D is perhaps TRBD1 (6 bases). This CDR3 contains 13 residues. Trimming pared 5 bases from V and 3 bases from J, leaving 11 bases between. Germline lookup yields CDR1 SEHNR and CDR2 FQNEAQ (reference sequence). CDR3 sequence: CASSPRDNYEQYV. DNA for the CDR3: TGTGCCAGCAGCCCCCGGGACAACTACGAGCAGTACGTC.

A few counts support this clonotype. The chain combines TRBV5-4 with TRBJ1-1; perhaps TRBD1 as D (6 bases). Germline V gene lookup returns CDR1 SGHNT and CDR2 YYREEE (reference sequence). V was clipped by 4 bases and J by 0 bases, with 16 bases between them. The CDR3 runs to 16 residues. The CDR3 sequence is CASSPTGFLMNTEAFF. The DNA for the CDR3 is TGTGCCAGCAGCCCAACAGGGTTCCTTATGAACACTGAAGCTTTCTTT.

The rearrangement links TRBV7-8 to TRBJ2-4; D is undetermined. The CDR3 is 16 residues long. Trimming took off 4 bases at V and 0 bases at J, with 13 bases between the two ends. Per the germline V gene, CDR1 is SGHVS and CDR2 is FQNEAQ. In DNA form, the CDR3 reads TGTGCCAGCAGCTCTTGGCGAGAAGAAGCCAAAAACATTCAGTACTTC. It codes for CASSSWREEAKNIQYF.

In DNA form, the CDR3 reads TGTGCCTCCCTAGGGGACCGAAGCACAGATACGCAGTATTTT. This sequence encodes CASLGDRSTDTQYF. The V call is TRBV30, the J call TRBJ2-3; D may match TRBD1 or TRBD2 (5 bases each). Between the trimmed V and J ends, which lost 7 bases and 0 bases, there was a span of 14 bases. CDR3 size: 14 residues. Germline-derived CDR1 and CDR2 are GTSNPN and SVGIG (reference sequence).